The 15 T cell receptor beta chains below all came from one sample that was sequenced in a study of vaccination and CD4 T cells after COVID-19. The study sequenced cultured CD4+ T cell DNA using the Oncomine TCR Beta short-read assay. TCRdb re-called the PCR reads through MiXCR, storing one row per CDR3 protein. Of several thousand distinct CDR3 sequences listed, around 60% are singletons. Noted treatment: roughly 11-day PBMC culture with coronavirus spike peptide pools or control peptides (ViraFEST assay). Their antigen targets remain unknown. The sample consisted of cultured CD4+ T cells from blood, taken after SARS-CoV-2 vaccination. Receptor source: a human donor with COVID-19.

The chain is built from TRBV19 and TRBJ1-2; TRBD1 might be the D (5 bases). V lost 1 base to trimming and J lost 2 bases, with 14 bases between them. Germline lookup yields CDR1 LNHDA and CDR2 SQIVND (reference sequence). The CDR3 loop spans 16 amino acids. In nucleotides, the CDR3 is TGTGCCAGTAGTATAGGGGGCGGGGGGACCAACTATGGCTACACCTTC. This sequence encodes CASSIGGGGTNYGYTF.

The gene calls are TRBV19 and TRBJ1-5; D unresolved. The V gene's germline CDR1 is LNHDA and CDR2 SQIVND (reference sequence). This CDR3 is 13 amino acids long. V lost 6 bases and J lost 9, with 15 bases in between. The CDR3 DNA sequence: TGTGCCAGTAGGTCCGAGCTATTGGGGCCCCAGCATTTT. Its translation is CASRSELLGPQHF.

V gene TRBV27 combines with J gene TRBJ2-5, with 13 bases fitting TRBD2. Germline CDR1 is MNHEY and CDR2 is SMNVEV (reference sequence). The J segment lost 5 bases and the V segment lost 6 bases, leaving 9 bases of the junction unmatched. There are 16 residues in the CDR3. The CDR3 DNA sequence: TGTGCCAGCAGCTCCATACTAGCGGGGGGGAGGGAGACCCAGTACTTC. This codes for CASSSILAGGRETQYF.

The chain combines TRBV6-1 with TRBJ1-1; no definite D call. V was cut by 6 bases and J by 1 base, with 6 bases left in between. CDR1 MNHNS and CDR2 SASEGT come from the germline V gene. The CDR3 runs 12 residues. In DNA form, the CDR3 reads TGTGCCAGCAGGACCGGGAACACTGAAGCTTTCTTT. Amino acid sequence: CASRTGNTEAFF.

This clonotype was recorded a few times. DNA for the CDR3: TGTGCCTGGAGTCAGGGACAGGGAGTGTCAGAGACCCAGTACTTC. This gives the protein CAWSQGQGVSETQYF. The chain combines TRBV30 with TRBJ2-5; 9 nucleotides agree with TRBD1. J lost 4 bases, V lost 2 bases, and 8 bases had no gene match. This CDR3 has 15 residues. Germline V gives CDR1 GTSNPN, CDR2 SVGIG (reference sequence).

The chain joins TRBV9 to TRBJ2-5, with D uncertain. The germline CDR1 and CDR2 sequences are SGDLS and YYNGEE. The length of the CDR3 is 14 residues. V was trimmed by 0 bases and J by 2 bases, leaving 8 bases between them. CDR3 coding DNA: TGTGCCAGCAGCGTAGGCCCAGAACAAGAGACCCAGTACTTC. This codes for CASSVGPEQETQYF.

This chain connects TRBV12-3 or TRBV12-4 to TRBJ1-6; the match to TRBD1 covers 8 bases. This CDR3 contains 15 residues. The trim removed 6 bases at V and 7 bases at J, leaving 8 bases unmatched. Written as DNA, the CDR3 is TGTGCCAGCAGCCCTCGGACAGGGACCAATTCACCCCTCCACTTT. It encodes CASSPRTGTNSPLHF.

The chain is built from TRBV12-3 or TRBV12-4 and TRBJ1-5; no clear D gene. Trimming stripped 5 bases from V and 2 bases from J, with 19 bases between. The CDR3 covers 17 residues. The DNA for the CDR3 is TGTGCCAGCAGTCCCTGGGTCTCCCCCAGAGGCAATCAGCCCCAGCATTTT. Encoded protein: CASSPWVSPRGNQPQHF.

The chain carries TRBV6-1 and TRBJ2-5; D ambiguous. V was clipped by 7 bases and J by 1 base, with 16 bases between them. Looked up from germline, CDR1 is MNHNS and CDR2 is SASEGT. The CDR3 is 15 residues long. The CDR3 bases are TGTGCCAGCACCGGCCTTGGGGTTACCCAAGAGACCCAGTACTTC. As protein: CASTGLGVTQETQYF.

This clonotype has more than one count but fewer than ten. J is TRBJ1-2 and V is TRBV10-3, with 8 bases that match TRBD1. Losses at the gene ends were 10 bases for V and 6 bases for J; bases not matched to a gene: 16. The CDR3 extends over 15 amino acids. The germline gives CDR1 ENHRY, CDR2 SYGVKD. Here the CDR3 reads CATQRSRQGPHGYTF. The CDR3 nucleotides are TGTGCCACCCAACGATCCAGACAGGGGCCTCATGGCTACACCTTC.

This clonotype was observed a handful of times. The chain employs TRBV15 and TRBJ2-5; the D gene is possibly TRBD2 (6 bases). CDR3 length equals 16 residues. Germline-derived CDR1 and CDR2 are LNHNV and YYDKDF (reference sequence). V shed 7 bases and J shed 2 bases, with 20 bases lying between them. The CDR3 DNA is TGTGCCACCATCCAAACGTCGGGGGTATTTCAAGAGACCCAGTACTTC. It codes for CATIQTSGVFQETQYF.

V and J are TRBV6-5 and TRBJ2-7, with D possibly being TRBD1 (5 bases). V shed 2 bases and J shed 3 bases, with 8 bases lying between them. There are 13 residues in the CDR3. The germline gives CDR1 MNHEY, CDR2 SVGAGI. CDR3 in DNA: TGTGCCAGCAGTTACGACACAGGCTACGAGCAGTACTTC. Translated, it gives CASSYDTGYEQYF.

This clonotype was counted only a few times. The CDR3 nucleotides read TGTGCCAGCAGTAGCCGGGACAGTAACACTGAAGCTTTCTTT. This translates into CASSSRDSNTEAFF. The chain couples TRBV27 to TRBJ1-1, with 7 bases that match TRBD1. CDR1 and CDR2 from the germline V gene are MNHEY and SMNVEV (reference sequence). Losses at the gene ends were 5 bases for V and 2 bases for J; bases not matched to a gene: 5. The CDR3 is 14 residues long.

V usage is TRBV20-1 and J usage is TRBJ2-7; 10 bases are shared with TRBD1. Germline V CDR1 and CDR2: DFQATT, SNEGSKA (reference sequence). After removal of 3 bases from V and 6 bases from J, the junction contained 14 bases not matched to a gene. There are 16 residues in the CDR3. CDR3 DNA: TGCAGTGCTAGCCCAGGCGGAGATGGGACAGGGGTCGAGCAGTACTTC. Amino acid sequence: CSASPGGDGTGVEQYF.

This clonotype showed up just once. The chain uses TRBV15 and TRBJ2-3, with a weak D call TRBD2 (6 bases). Germline V gene data show CDR1 as LNHNV and CDR2 as YYDKDF (reference sequence). The length of the CDR3 is 17 residues. Trimming removed 0 bases from V and 2 bases from J, with 15 bases in between. The chain's CDR3 is CATSRDGLGGTTDTQYF. In nucleotides, the CDR3 is TGTGCCACCAGCAGAGACGGGCTTGGAGGGACCACAGATACGCAGTATTTT.